The rows below give T cell receptor beta chains drawn from one sample of a study of neoadjuvant anti-PD-1 for oral cavity cancer. This table comes from immunoSEQ multiplex PCR, and its TCRdb copy is limited to in-frame clones, with some not included. The table records several thousand clones, more than 65% of them present only once. The material sequenced was PBMCs, taken after nivolumab (anti-PD-1) treatment. The receptor set was obtained from a person aged 40 to 85 with oral cavity squamous cell carcinoma. The CDR3 runs from the conserved cysteine through the conserved F or W. Each record gives: V gene, CDR3 length, J gene, CDR3 protein.

TRBV7-9	16	TRBJ1-5	CASSLVTGGIYQPQHF
TRBV10-3	14	TRBJ2-7	CAIRWDREAYEQYF
TRBV7-9	11	TRBJ2-5	CASRIEETQYF
TRBV25-1	11	TRBJ2-7	CASSEYDEQYF
TRBV6-1	15	TRBJ1-1	CASRKEGQMNTEAFF
TRBV11-3	13	TRBJ2-1	CASSRFLESEQFF
TRBV19	16	TRBJ2-5	CASSGTTGVFGETQYF
TRBV20-1	11	TRBJ1-1	CSAGLWTEAFF
TRBV6-1	14	TRBJ1-1	CASFIEFLSTEAFF
TRBV18	14	TRBJ1-2	CASSPDRVGYGYTF
TRBV2	15	TRBJ2-3	CASSGAGGVADTQYF
TRBV25-1	14	TRBJ1-1	CASTETGLNTEAFF
TRBV19	15	TRBJ1-5	CASKWGQGAGQPQHF
TRBV27	13	TRBJ1-2	CASSPTGSYGYTF
TRBV5-8	16	TRBJ2-5	CASSLKDGTLQETQYF
TRBV11-2	14	TRBJ2-5	CASGPGTDQETQYF
TRBV5-8	17	TRBJ1-1	CASSLWVPQGMNTEAFF
TRBV9	14	TRBJ2-2	CASSVVANTGELFF
TRBV9	15	TRBJ1-1	CASSRLREVNTEAFF
TRBV7-2	14	TRBJ2-7	CASSFNLQGGEQYF
TRBV4-3	16	TRBJ2-7	CASSQGAGGEHYEQYF
TRBV19	12	TRBJ1-2	CASSRGLPGYTF
TRBV30	14	TRBJ1-2	CAWSVYGINYGYTF
TRBV2	14	TRBJ2-7	CASSAAQGWSEQYF
TRBV4-1	14	TRBJ2-1	CASSPQVGWGEQFF
TRBV7-2	13	TRBJ1-2	CASSLPGDYGYTF
TRBV27	15	TRBJ2-3	CASSLGQLSTDTQYF